This record concerns one TCR beta chain sequence. The data derive from a study of blood T cell repertoires in COVID-19. The length of the CDR3 is 16 residues. V was pared by 0 bases and J by 0 bases, with 9 bases between. Germline lookup yields CDR1 MNHEY and CDR2 SVGAGI. As processed by the authors: It was from reference gene primer amplification that nucleated cell counts were estimated. Only in-frame clones appear in the TCRdb table, and some are missing; sequencing was by immunoSEQ multiplex PCR. From that table come the V and J calls and clone size; the DNA was used to work out D and trimming. This table holds 200,000 to 250,000 clones, less than 85% found once.

Material for sequencing was peripheral blood. The chain links TRBV6-5 to TRBJ2-1, with D hard to call. This receptor was identified in a woman between 65 and 79 years old with acute or convalescent COVID-19. The CDR3 loop reads CASSYSKYSSYNEQFF. DNA for the CDR3: TGTGCCAGCAGTTACTCGAAGTACAGCTCCTACAATGAGCAGTTCTTC.